This T cell receptor beta chain was retrieved from a study of control samples from healthy donors and cancer patients. Method: immunoSEQ multiplex PCR; TCRdb's copy keeps in-frame clones and lacks some. Among around 94,000 clones listed, roughly 93% were seen once. V dropped 5 bases and J dropped 0; count of bases not matched to a gene: 4. Germline lookup yields CDR1 SGDLS and CDR2 YYNGEE. The CDR3 runs 15 residues. The chain has TRBV9 and TRBJ2-5; TRBD2 agrees at 10 bases. Specimen: blood. The sequence was collected from a woman in her twenties or thirties in good health. The CDR3 DNA follows: TGTGCCAGCAGTCAGCGGGAGGGGTACCAAGAGACCCAGTACTTC. Protein product: CASSQREGYQETQYF.